The next 18 T cell receptor beta chains were all read from a single sample in a study of cytomegalovirus exposure and HLA in healthy donors. Primers: 60 Vbeta forward and 13 Jbeta reverse. Produced via immunoSEQ multiplex PCR; TCRdb's table is partial and in-frame only. In the table there are 100,000 to 150,000 clones, around 80% of which are singletons. Sequenced: PBMCs. These receptors were obtained from a woman aged 50 to 60 in good health and CMV-seronegative.

CDR3 region: CASSQVASGSNEQFF. CDR3 sequence (DNA): TGCGCCAGCAGCCAAGTGGCTAGCGGGAGTAATGAGCAGTTCTTC. V and J are TRBV4-1 and TRBJ2-1, with 10 bases that match TRBD2. Per germline, CDR1 MGHRA and CDR2 YSYEKL. V was clipped by 1 base and J by 7 bases; unmatched bases: 4. The CDR3 is 15 amino acids.

This sequence joins TRBV29-1 and TRBJ1-4; 10 positions agree with TRBD1. The ends lost 8 bases at V and 7 bases at J; junction bases unmatched: 7. The CDR3 loop spans 13 amino acids. The germline V gene has CDR1 SQVTM and CDR2 ANQGSEA. Here the CDR3 reads CSSTGGQGEKLFF. The DNA for the CDR3 is TGCAGCTCGACAGGGGGCCAGGGTGAAAAACTGTTTTTT.

This chain connects TRBV5-4 to TRBJ2-1, with TRBD2 as a possible D gene (5 bases). This CDR3 has 15 residues. The V and J ends lost 4 bases and 6 bases respectively, with 17 bases between them. Germline-derived CDR1 and CDR2 are SGHNT and YYREEE (reference sequence). The CDR3 nucleotides read TGTGCCAGCAGCCCCCCCAGCGGAGCTCCCAATGAGCAGTTCTTC. Translated, it gives CASSPPSGAPNEQFF.

The chain recombines TRBV11-3 with TRBJ2-3; 7 bases align to TRBD1. Losses at the gene ends were 1 base for V and 3 bases for J; bases not matched to a gene: 1. This CDR3 comprises 14 residues. Germline assignment: CDR1 SGHNT and CDR2 YENEEA. In DNA, the CDR3 is TGTGCCAGCAGCTTAGGCAGGGGGACAGATACGCAGTATTTT. Translated: CASSLGRGTDTQYF.

The genes are TRBV11-2 and TRBJ1-1; tentative D call: TRBD1 (6 bases). Germline CDR1 SGHAT, CDR2 FQNNGV. V was shortened by 1 base and J by 4 bases, with 16 bases between the two germline ends. The CDR3 extends over 16 amino acids. DNA of the CDR3: TGTGCCAGCAGCTTAGGGGGACATGTTGCCGCCACTGAAGCTTTCTTT. It yields the protein CASSLGGHVAATEAFF.

The chain links TRBV9 to TRBJ2-1; 7 positions match TRBD2. CDR1 and CDR2 (germline): SGDLS, YYNGEE. Germline trimming cut 5 bases from V and 8 bases from J; bases unmatched to any gene: 10. This CDR3 is built from 14 residues. The CDR3 spells CASSVGGSLDEQFF. DNA of the CDR3: TGTGCCAGCAGTGTGGGAGGGAGCCTTGATGAGCAGTTCTTC.

This chain links TRBV4-1 with TRBJ1-6, with D tentatively TRBD1 (5 bases). The CDR3 length is 14 residues. Germline V CDR1 and CDR2: MGHRA, YSYEKL. V lost 0 bases and J 11 bases, leaving 11 bases between the germline ends. The CDR3 region has the DNA TGCGCCAGCAGCCAAGACAGGGAATCGGCACCCCTCCACTTT. Translating gives CASSQDRESAPLHF.

The CDR3 coding sequence is TGTGCCAGCAGCAACACAGGAGTGGGTGAAAAACTGTTTTTT. Translating gives CASSNTGVGEKLFF. J is TRBJ1-4 and V is TRBV6-5; TRBD1 is a possible D gene (5 bases). This CDR3 is built from 14 residues. The V gene lost 6 bases and the J gene lost 7 bases, with 15 bases spanning the gap. Germline CDR1 and CDR2: MNHEY and SVGAGI.

The V and J genes are TRBV28 and TRBJ2-1; D ambiguous. Germline V gene lookup returns CDR1 MDHEN and CDR2 SYDVKM. Trimming removed 2 bases at V and 5 bases at J, with 10 bases between. CDR3 size: 14 residues. This chain's CDR3 is CASSLTGYHNEQFF. The CDR3 region has the DNA TGTGCCAGCAGTTTAACCGGGTACCACAATGAGCAGTTCTTC.

The rearrangement links TRBV15 to TRBJ1-2; tentatively, D is TRBD1 (6 bases). Trimming removed 7 bases from V and 7 bases from J, with 25 bases in between. Germline CDR1 LNHNV, CDR2 YYDKDF (reference sequence). CDR3 length equals 16 residues. In nucleotides, the CDR3 is TGTGCCACCACCACGCCGGTCGGCAGGGGATCGCGTGGCTACACCTTC. This codes for CATTTPVGRGSRGYTF.

This clone was seen only once. The chain carries TRBV19 and TRBJ1-4, with no clear D. Trimming cost V 2 bases and J 7 bases, with 11 bases left between them. This CDR3 has 14 amino acids. Germline values: CDR1 LNHDA, CDR2 SQIVND (reference sequence). The CDR3 nucleotides read TGTGCCAGTAGTATACCAGTTTATGGTGAAAAACTGTTTTTT. Its protein is CASSIPVYGEKLFF.

This rearrangement joins TRBV5-4 to TRBJ1-2, with D perhaps TRBD1 (6 bases). V gave up 4 bases and J gave up 4 bases, with 23 bases separating them. The CDR3 is 17 amino acids. Germline V gene sequence: CDR1 SGHNT, CDR2 YYREEE (reference sequence). The CDR3 DNA follows: TGTGCCAGCAGCGTCGGGGGGTTTGGGCAGGGGAGCTATGGCTACACCTTC. Its protein product is CASSVGGFGQGSYGYTF.

This chain uses TRBV19 with TRBJ1-5; the D gene is possibly TRBD1 (5 bases). V was trimmed by 10 bases and J by 5 bases, leaving 15 bases between them. Germline CDR1 reads LNHDA; CDR2 reads SQIVND (reference sequence). CDR3 length: 13 residues. CDR3 bases: TGTGCCACCTTGGGGAGGGGCCATCAGCCCCAGCATTTT. Protein: CATLGRGHQPQHF.

The chain joins TRBV27 to TRBJ2-4; TRBD2 agrees at 9 bases. CDR1 and CDR2 (germline): MNHEY, SMNVEV (reference sequence). The CDR3 sequence is 15 residues long. With V trimmed by 3 bases and J by 7 bases, 7 bases remained unmatched. The DNA for the CDR3 is TGTGCCAGCAGTTTTGAGGCTAGCGGGATCAACATTCAGTACTTC. Protein: CASSFEASGINIQYF.

The chain joins TRBV13 to TRBJ2-1, with TRBD2 identical over 13 bases. This CDR3 has 17 amino acids. The V gene end was trimmed by 4 bases and the J gene end by 5 bases; junction bases not matched to a gene: 8. Germline assignment: CDR1 PRHDT and CDR2 FYEKMQ (reference sequence). CDR3 nucleotide sequence: TGTGCCAGCAGCTCCCTGACTAGCGGGAGGTCAGACAATGAGCAGTTCTTC. Protein product: CASSSLTSGRSDNEQFF.

The chain joins TRBV15 to TRBJ2-7; 8 bases fit TRBD1. From germline, CDR1 is LNHNV and CDR2 YYDKDF (reference sequence). V lost 5 bases, J lost 2 bases, and 11 bases stayed unmatched. The CDR3 is made up of 16 amino acids. The CDR3 DNA reads as TGTGCCACCAGCTCCCCTTTGAAGGACAGGGCCTACGAGCAGTACTTC. It yields the protein CATSSPLKDRAYEQYF.

The chain carries TRBV12-5 and TRBJ1-2, with TRBD1 matching over 9 bases. The J segment lost 7 bases and the V segment lost 0 bases, leaving 12 bases of the junction unmatched. The CDR3 covers 17 residues. Germline-derived CDR1 and CDR2 are LGHNT and FRNRAP. The CDR3 DNA follows: TGTGCTAGTGGTTTGGTACCAAGGACAGGGGCCCGAAGTGGCTACACCTTC. It codes for CASGLVPRTGARSGYTF.

This chain links TRBV6-1 with TRBJ2-5; 12 nucleotides agree with TRBD2. This CDR3 has 18 amino acids. CDR1 and CDR2 (germline): MNHNS, SASEGT. The V gene end was trimmed by 1 base and the J gene end by 4 bases; junction bases not matched to a gene: 10. For the CDR3, the DNA is TGTGCCAGCAGTGAAGGGCTAGCGGGAGGGTCATTCGGAGAGACCCAGTACTTC. This translates into CASSEGLAGGSFGETQYF.